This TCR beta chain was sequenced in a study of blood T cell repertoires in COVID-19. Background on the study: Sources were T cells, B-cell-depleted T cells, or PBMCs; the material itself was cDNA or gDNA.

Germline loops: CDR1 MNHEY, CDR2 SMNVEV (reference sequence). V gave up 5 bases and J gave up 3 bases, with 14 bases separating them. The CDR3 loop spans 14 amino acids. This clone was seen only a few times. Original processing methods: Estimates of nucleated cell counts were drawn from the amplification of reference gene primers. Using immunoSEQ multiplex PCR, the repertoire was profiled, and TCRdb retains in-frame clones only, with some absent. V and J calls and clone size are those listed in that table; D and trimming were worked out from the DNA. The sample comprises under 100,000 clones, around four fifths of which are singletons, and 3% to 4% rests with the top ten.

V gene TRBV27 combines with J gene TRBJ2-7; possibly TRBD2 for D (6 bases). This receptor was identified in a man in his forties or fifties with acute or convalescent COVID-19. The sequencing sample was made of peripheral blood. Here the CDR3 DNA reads TGTGCCAGCAGTCGCTACTCGCGGGACTACGAGCAGTACTTC. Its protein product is CASSRYSRDYEQYF.